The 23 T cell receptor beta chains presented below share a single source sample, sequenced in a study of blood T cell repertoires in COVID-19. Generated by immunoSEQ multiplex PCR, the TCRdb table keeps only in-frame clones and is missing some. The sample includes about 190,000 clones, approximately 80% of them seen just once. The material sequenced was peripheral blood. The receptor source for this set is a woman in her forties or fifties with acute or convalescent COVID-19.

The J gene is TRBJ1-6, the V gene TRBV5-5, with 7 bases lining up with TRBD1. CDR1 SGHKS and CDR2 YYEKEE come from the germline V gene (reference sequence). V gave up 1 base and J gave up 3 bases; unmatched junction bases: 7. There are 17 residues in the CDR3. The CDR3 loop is CASSLQGQSLYNSPLHF. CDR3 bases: TGTGCCAGCAGCTTGCAGGGACAGAGCCTCTATAATTCACCCCTCCACTTT.

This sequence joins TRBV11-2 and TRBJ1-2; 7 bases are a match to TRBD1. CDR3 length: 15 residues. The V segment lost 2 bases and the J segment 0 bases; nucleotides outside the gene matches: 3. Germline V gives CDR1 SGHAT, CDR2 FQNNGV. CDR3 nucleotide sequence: TGTGCCAGCAGCTTATGGCAGGGGGCTAACTATGGCTACACCTTC. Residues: CASSLWQGANYGYTF.

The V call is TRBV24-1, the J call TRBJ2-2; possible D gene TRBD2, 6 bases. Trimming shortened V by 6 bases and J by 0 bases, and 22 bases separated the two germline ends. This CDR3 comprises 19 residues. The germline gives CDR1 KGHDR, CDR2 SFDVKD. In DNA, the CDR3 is TGTGCCACCAGTCATGATGGCACCGGGAGAGGGGCGAACACCGGGGAGCTGTTTTTT. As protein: CATSHDGTGRGANTGELFF.

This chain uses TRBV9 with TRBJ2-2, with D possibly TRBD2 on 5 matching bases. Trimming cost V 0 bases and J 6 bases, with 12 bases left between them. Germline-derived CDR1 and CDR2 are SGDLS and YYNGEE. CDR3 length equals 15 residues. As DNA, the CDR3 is TGTGCCAGCAGCGTAGTTAGCGTCAGTTCCGGGGAGCTGTTTTTT. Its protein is CASSVVSVSSGELFF. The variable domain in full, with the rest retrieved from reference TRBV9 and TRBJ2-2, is DSGVTQTPKHLITATGQRVTLRCSPRSGDLSVYWYQQSLDQGLQFLIQYYNGEERAKGNILERFSAQQFPDLHSELNLSSLELGDSALYFCASSVVSVSSGELFFGEGSRLTVL.

This CDR3 is CSASTGGNSPLHF. CDR3 bases: TGCAGCGCTTCGACAGGGGGCAATTCACCCCTCCACTTT. J is TRBJ1-6 and V is TRBV29-1; 10 nucleotides align to TRBD1. From germline, CDR1 is SQVTM and CDR2 ANQGSEA. This CDR3 is built from 13 residues. Trimming at V came to 7 bases and at J to 7 bases, leaving 4 bases not matched to a gene.

The CDR3, as DNA: TGTGCCAGCAGCTTAGGAGTGAACGGTGAAAAACTGTTTTTT. Amino acid sequence: CASSLGVNGEKLFF. The chain employs TRBV11-2 and TRBJ1-4; D remains ambiguous. The V gene lost 1 base and the J gene lost 7 bases, with 10 bases spanning the gap. The CDR3 totals 14 residues. The germline V gene encodes CDR1 SGHAT and CDR2 FQNNGV. The full variable domain, completed using reference TRBV11-2 and TRBJ1-4, is EAGVAQSPRYKIIEKRQSVAFWCNPISGHATLYWYQQILGQGPKLLIQFQNNGVVDDSQLPKDRFSAERLKGVDSTLKIQPAKLEDSAVYLCASSLGVNGEKLFFGSGTQLSVL.

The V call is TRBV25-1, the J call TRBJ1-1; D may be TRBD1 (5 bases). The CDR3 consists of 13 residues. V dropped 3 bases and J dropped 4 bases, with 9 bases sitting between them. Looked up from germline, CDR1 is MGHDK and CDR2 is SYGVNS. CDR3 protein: CASSDMGPTEAFF. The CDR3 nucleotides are TGTGCCAGCAGTGATATGGGGCCCACTGAAGCTTTCTTT.

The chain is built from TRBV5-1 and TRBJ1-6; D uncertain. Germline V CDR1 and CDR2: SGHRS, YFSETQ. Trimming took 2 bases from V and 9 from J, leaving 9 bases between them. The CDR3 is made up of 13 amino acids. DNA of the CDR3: TGCGCCAGCAGCTTACTAGGTGGTTCACCCCTCCACTTT. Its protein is CASSLLGGSPLHF.

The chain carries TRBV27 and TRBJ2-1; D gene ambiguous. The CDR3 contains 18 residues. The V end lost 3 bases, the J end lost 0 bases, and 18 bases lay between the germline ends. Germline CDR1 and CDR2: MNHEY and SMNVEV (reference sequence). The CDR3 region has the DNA TGTGCCAGCAGTTTTCAATATCCGGGTCCGTCCTCCTACAATGAGCAGTTCTTC. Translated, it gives CASSFQYPGPSSYNEQFF.

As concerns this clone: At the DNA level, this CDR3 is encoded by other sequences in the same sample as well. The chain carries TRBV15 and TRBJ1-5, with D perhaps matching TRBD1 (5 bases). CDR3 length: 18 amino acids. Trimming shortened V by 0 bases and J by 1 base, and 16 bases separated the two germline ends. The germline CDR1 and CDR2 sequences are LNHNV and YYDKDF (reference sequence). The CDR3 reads CATSRDLGGVGSNQPQHF. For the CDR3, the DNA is TGTGCCACCAGCAGAGACCTGGGGGGGGTCGGAAGCAATCAGCCCCAGCATTTT.

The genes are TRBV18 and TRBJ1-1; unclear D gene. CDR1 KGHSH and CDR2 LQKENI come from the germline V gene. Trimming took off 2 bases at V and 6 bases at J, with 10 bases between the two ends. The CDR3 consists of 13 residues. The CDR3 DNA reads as TGTGCCAGCTCACCAAACAGAGAACCTGAAGCTTTCTTT. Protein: CASSPNREPEAFF. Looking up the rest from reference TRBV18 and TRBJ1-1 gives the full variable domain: NAGVMQNPRHLVRRRGQEARLRCSPMKGHSHVYWYRQLPEEGLKFMVYLQKENIIDESGMPKERFSAEFPKEGPSILRIQQVVRGDSAAYFCASSPNREPEAFFGQGTRLTVV.

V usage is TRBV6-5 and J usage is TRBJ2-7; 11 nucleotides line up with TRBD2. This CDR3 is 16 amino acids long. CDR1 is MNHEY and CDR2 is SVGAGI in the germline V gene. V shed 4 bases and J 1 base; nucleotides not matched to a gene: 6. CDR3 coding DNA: TGTGCCAGCAGTTCACGGGGACTAGCGGCGTCCTACGAGCAGTACTTC. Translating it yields CASSSRGLAASYEQYF.

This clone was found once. The CDR3 bases are TGTGCCAGCAGTTTATTTAGCGGGAGTCCCCACGAGCAGTACTTC. This gives the protein CASSLFSGSPHEQYF. The chain is built from TRBV28 and TRBJ2-7, with 9 bases fitting TRBD2. Germline V gene sequence: CDR1 MDHEN, CDR2 SYDVKM. J gave up 5 bases and V 1 base, and 6 bases lay outside the gene matches. The CDR3 consists of 15 residues.

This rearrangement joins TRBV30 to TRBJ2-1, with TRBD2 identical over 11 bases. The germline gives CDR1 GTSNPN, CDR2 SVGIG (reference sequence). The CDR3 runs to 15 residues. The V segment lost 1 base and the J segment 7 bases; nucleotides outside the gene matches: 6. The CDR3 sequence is CAWSAVASGRNEQFF. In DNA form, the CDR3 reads TGTGCCTGGAGTGCCGTGGCTAGCGGGAGGAATGAGCAGTTCTTC.

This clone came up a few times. The CDR3 DNA reads as TGTGCCAGCAGTTTCGTCGGGGGGGCCTACGAGCAGTACTTC. It specifies CASSFVGGAYEQYF. The chain links TRBV28 to TRBJ2-7, with 8 bases aligning to TRBD2. CDR1 and CDR2 from the germline V gene are MDHEN and SYDVKM. With 3 bases clipped from V and 2 bases from J, the junction kept 3 bases outside the gene matches. The CDR3 is 14 residues long.

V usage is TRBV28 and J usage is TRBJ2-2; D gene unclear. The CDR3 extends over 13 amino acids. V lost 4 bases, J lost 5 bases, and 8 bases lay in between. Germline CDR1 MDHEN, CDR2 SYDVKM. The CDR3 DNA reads TGTGCCAGCAGTTCGGGTCCAACCGGGGAGCTGTTTTTT. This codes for CASSSGPTGELFF. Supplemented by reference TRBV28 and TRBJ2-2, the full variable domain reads DVKVTQSSRYLVKRTGEKVFLECVQDMDHENMFWYRQDPGLGLRLIYFSYDVKMKEKGDIPEGYSVSREKKERFSLILESASTNQTSMYLCASSSGPTGELFFGEGSRLTVL.

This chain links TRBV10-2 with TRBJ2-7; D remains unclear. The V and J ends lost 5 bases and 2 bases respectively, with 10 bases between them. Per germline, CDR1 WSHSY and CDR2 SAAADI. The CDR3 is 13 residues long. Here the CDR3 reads CASSSGLPYEQYF. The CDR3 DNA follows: TGCGCCAGCAGTTCCGGGTTACCCTACGAGCAGTACTTC.

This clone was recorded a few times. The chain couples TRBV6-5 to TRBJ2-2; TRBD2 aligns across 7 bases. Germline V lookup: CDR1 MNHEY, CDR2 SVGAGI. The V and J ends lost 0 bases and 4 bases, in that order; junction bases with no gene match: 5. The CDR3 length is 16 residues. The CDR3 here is CASSYSGGSITGELFF. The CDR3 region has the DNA TGTGCCAGCAGTTACTCGGGCGGGAGCATCACCGGGGAGCTGTTTTTT.

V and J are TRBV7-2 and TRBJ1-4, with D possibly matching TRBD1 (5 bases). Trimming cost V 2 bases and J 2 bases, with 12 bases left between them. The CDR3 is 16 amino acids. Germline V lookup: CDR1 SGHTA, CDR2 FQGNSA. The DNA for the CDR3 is TGTGCCAGCAGCTTACAGGGCCGGCTTACTAATGAAAAACTGTTTTTT. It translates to CASSLQGRLTNEKLFF.

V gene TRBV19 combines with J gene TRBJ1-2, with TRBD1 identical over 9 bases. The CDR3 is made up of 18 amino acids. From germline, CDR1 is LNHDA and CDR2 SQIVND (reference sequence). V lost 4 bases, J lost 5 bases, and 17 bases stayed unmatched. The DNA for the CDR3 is TGTGCCAGTAGTAGGCCCGACGTGGGACAGGGAAGAGGGTATGGCTACACCTTC. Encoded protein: CASSRPDVGQGRGYGYTF.

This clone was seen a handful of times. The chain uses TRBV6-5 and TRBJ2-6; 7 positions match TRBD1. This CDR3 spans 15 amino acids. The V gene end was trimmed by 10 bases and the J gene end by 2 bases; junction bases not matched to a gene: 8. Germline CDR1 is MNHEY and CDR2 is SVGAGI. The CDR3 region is CAIRAGQAGANVLTF. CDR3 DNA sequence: TGTGCCATACGAGCTGGACAGGCTGGGGCCAACGTCCTGACTTTC.

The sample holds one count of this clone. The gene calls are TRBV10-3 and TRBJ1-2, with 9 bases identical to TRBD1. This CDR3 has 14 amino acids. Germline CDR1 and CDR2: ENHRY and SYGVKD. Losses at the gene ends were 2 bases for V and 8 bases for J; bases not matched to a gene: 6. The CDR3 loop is CAISEGTGRGGYTF. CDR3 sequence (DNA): TGTGCCATCAGTGAGGGGACAGGGAGAGGCGGCTACACCTTC.

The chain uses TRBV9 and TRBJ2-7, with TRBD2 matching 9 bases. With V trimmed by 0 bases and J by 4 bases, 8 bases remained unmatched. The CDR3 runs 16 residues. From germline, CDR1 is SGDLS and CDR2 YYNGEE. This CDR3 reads CASSVGSSGGAYEQYF. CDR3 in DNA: TGTGCCAGCAGCGTAGGAAGTAGCGGGGGAGCATACGAGCAGTACTTC.